Listed below are T cell receptor beta chains from one sample, sequenced in a study of tumor-infiltrating lymphocytes in localized non-small cell lung cancer. Assay used: immunoSEQ multiplex PCR; TCRdb lists only in-frame clones, some missing. The sample carries about 9,700 clones, around four fifths recorded once. Sample: lung tumor tissue. These receptors were collected from a human donor with non-small cell lung cancer. The CDR3 runs from the conserved cysteine through the conserved F or W. Fields, in order: CDR3 protein, CDR3 DNA, J gene, clone size, D gene, V gene. D genes are given only for firm matches. Size is stated for part of the rows, as once, few or many counts, or as a class when the clone is expanded.

cdr3_aa: CASSESVAGGAETQYF; cdr3_nt: TGTGCCAGCAGTGAATCTGTAGCGGGCGGAGCAGAGACCCAGTACTTC; j_call: TRBJ2-5; clone_size: -; d_call: TRBD2; v_call: TRBV25-1
cdr3_aa: CASSLQGANEKLFF; cdr3_nt: TGCGCCAGCAGCTTGCAGGGGGCTAATGAAAAACTGTTTTTT; j_call: TRBJ1-4; clone_size: -; d_call: TRBD1; v_call: TRBV5-1
cdr3_aa: CASSLARTSPGELFF; cdr3_nt: TGTGCCAGCAGCTTAGCGCGGACTAGCCCCGGGGAGCTGTTTTTT; j_call: TRBJ2-2; clone_size: few; d_call: TRBD2; v_call: TRBV7-6
cdr3_aa: CSALLLETQYF; cdr3_nt: TGCAGTGCTCTTCTTCTTGAGACCCAGTACTTC; j_call: TRBJ2-5; clone_size: medium-sized; d_call: -; v_call: TRBV20-1
cdr3_aa: CASSVVGQGDEQYF; cdr3_nt: TGTGCCAGCAGCGTAGTTGGACAGGGGGACGAGCAGTACTTC; j_call: TRBJ2-7; clone_size: -; d_call: TRBD1; v_call: TRBV9
cdr3_aa: CASSDGGRMGDEQFF; cdr3_nt: TGTGCCAGCAGTGACGGCGGGAGGATGGGGGATGAGCAGTTCTTC; j_call: TRBJ2-1; clone_size: few; d_call: TRBD2; v_call: TRBV6-4
cdr3_aa: CASSQGQQSTGELFF; cdr3_nt: TGCGCCAGCAGCCAAGGACAACAGTCCACCGGGGAGCTGTTTTTT; j_call: TRBJ2-2; clone_size: once; d_call: -; v_call: TRBV4-1
cdr3_aa: CASSPGGGEGSPLHF; cdr3_nt: TGTGCCAGCTCCCCGGGTGGGGGAGAGGGTTCACCCCTCCACTTT; j_call: TRBJ1-6; clone_size: -; d_call: -; v_call: TRBV18
cdr3_aa: CASSQDRGREDPYNEQFF; cdr3_nt: TGTGCCAGCAGCCAAGATCGAGGGCGGGAGGATCCTTACAATGAGCAGTTCTTC; j_call: TRBJ2-1; clone_size: -; d_call: TRBD2; v_call: TRBV14
cdr3_aa: CASSPTYEQYF; cdr3_nt: TGTGCCAGCAGCCCAACCTACGAGCAGTACTTC; j_call: TRBJ2-7; clone_size: -; d_call: -; v_call: TRBV28
cdr3_aa: CASSLGGHQPQHF; cdr3_nt: TGTGCCAGCAGCTTAGGGGGGCATCAGCCCCAGCATTTT; j_call: TRBJ1-5; clone_size: -; d_call: -; v_call: TRBV7-9
cdr3_aa: CASSAPERPGNTIYF; cdr3_nt: TGTGCCAGCAGCGCCCCAGAGAGGCCTGGAAACACCATATATTTT; j_call: TRBJ1-3; clone_size: -; d_call: -; v_call: TRBV9
cdr3_aa: CASSFSGTGTKKQYF; cdr3_nt: TGCGCCAGCAGTTTCTCCGGGACAGGGACCAAAAAGCAGTACTTC; j_call: TRBJ2-7; clone_size: -; d_call: TRBD1; v_call: TRBV5-1
cdr3_aa: CASSPQTEPPQHF; cdr3_nt: TGTGCCAGCTCCCCACAGACAGAGCCGCCCCAGCATTTT; j_call: TRBJ1-5; clone_size: -; d_call: -; v_call: TRBV18
cdr3_aa: CAWKGQGESGYTF; cdr3_nt: TGTGCCTGGAAGGGACAGGGGGAATCCGGCTACACCTTC; j_call: TRBJ1-2; clone_size: medium-sized; d_call: TRBD1; v_call: TRBV30
cdr3_aa: CSVMMGGGNTEAFF; cdr3_nt: TGCAGCGTCATGATGGGGGGCGGGAACACTGAAGCTTTCTTT; j_call: TRBJ1-1; clone_size: medium-sized; d_call: -; v_call: TRBV29-1
cdr3_aa: CANLPWGEEQYF; cdr3_nt: TGCGCCAACTTACCTTGGGGGGAGGAGCAGTACTTC; j_call: TRBJ2-7; clone_size: -; d_call: -; v_call: TRBV10-1
cdr3_aa: CASSPQGYTEAFF; cdr3_nt: TGTGCCAGCAGCCCACAGGGTTACACTGAAGCTTTCTTT; j_call: TRBJ1-1; clone_size: -; d_call: -; v_call: TRBV7-6
cdr3_aa: CASSPPGLAGGGWNEQFF; cdr3_nt: TGTGCCAGTAGTCCGCCGGGACTAGCGGGAGGTGGATGGAATGAGCAGTTCTTC; j_call: TRBJ2-1; clone_size: -; d_call: TRBD2; v_call: TRBV19
cdr3_aa: CASRAARLALYTQYF; cdr3_nt: TGTGCCAGCAGAGCGGCGCGCTTGGCCCTATATACGCAGTATTTT; j_call: TRBJ2-3; clone_size: few; d_call: -; v_call: TRBV11-2
cdr3_aa: CASSLRRNEKLFF; cdr3_nt: TGTGCCAGCAGCTTACGGCGGAATGAAAAACTGTTTTTT; j_call: TRBJ1-4; clone_size: -; d_call: -; v_call: TRBV13
cdr3_aa: CASSVDRDQPQHF; cdr3_nt: TGTGCCAGCAGTGTCGATAGAGATCAGCCCCAGCATTTT; j_call: TRBJ1-5; clone_size: few; d_call: -; v_call: TRBV6-1
cdr3_aa: CASWPGQGGTGELFF; cdr3_nt: TGTGCCAGTTGGCCAGGACAGGGAGGAACCGGGGAGCTGTTTTTT; j_call: TRBJ2-2; clone_size: -; d_call: TRBD1; v_call: TRBV19
cdr3_aa: CASSANENQPQHF; cdr3_nt: TGTGCCAGCAGTGCTAATGAAAATCAGCCCCAGCATTTT; j_call: TRBJ1-5; clone_size: -; d_call: -; v_call: TRBV6-1
cdr3_aa: CSTLGLAGTYEQYF; cdr3_nt: TGCAGCACACTGGGACTAGCGGGTACCTACGAGCAGTACTTC; j_call: TRBJ2-7; clone_size: -; d_call: TRBD2; v_call: TRBV29-1
cdr3_aa: CASTSQQGLRNYNEQFF; cdr3_nt: TGTGCCAGCACATCACAACAGGGACTAAGAAATTACAATGAGCAGTTCTTC; j_call: TRBJ2-1; clone_size: few; d_call: -; v_call: TRBV5-4
cdr3_aa: CASSLGGRSNQPQHF; cdr3_nt: TGTGCCAGCAGCTTAGGGGGGCGAAGCAATCAGCCCCAGCATTTT; j_call: TRBJ1-5; clone_size: -; d_call: -; v_call: TRBV7-2
cdr3_aa: CASSFEGTDTQYF; cdr3_nt: TGCGCCAGCAGCTTCGAAGGCACAGATACGCAGTATTTT; j_call: TRBJ2-3; clone_size: -; d_call: -; v_call: TRBV5-1
cdr3_aa: CASSSTSGPTYEQYF; cdr3_nt: TGTGCCAGCAGTTCGACTAGCGGGCCTACCTACGAGCAGTACTTC; j_call: TRBJ2-7; clone_size: -; d_call: TRBD2; v_call: TRBV27
cdr3_aa: CASSLVGGGSTDTQYF; cdr3_nt: TGTGCCAGCAGCTTAGTCGGGGGGGGAAGCACAGATACGCAGTATTTT; j_call: TRBJ2-3; clone_size: -; d_call: TRBD2; v_call: TRBV11-2
cdr3_aa: CASSVSYYNEQFF; cdr3_nt: TGTGCCAGCAGTGTTAGTTACTACAATGAGCAGTTCTTC; j_call: TRBJ2-1; clone_size: -; d_call: -; v_call: TRBV6-1
cdr3_aa: CASRGTEGRGSPLHF; cdr3_nt: TGTGCCAGCAGGGGGACAGAGGGACGGGGTTCACCCCTCCACTTT; j_call: TRBJ1-6; clone_size: -; d_call: TRBD1; v_call: TRBV6-6
cdr3_aa: CASSLGSLSGNTIYF; cdr3_nt: TGTGCCAGCAGTTTGGGAAGCCTCTCTGGAAACACCATATATTTT; j_call: TRBJ1-3; clone_size: -; d_call: -; v_call: TRBV28
cdr3_aa: CASSSYTSSRHYEQYF; cdr3_nt: TGTGCCAGCAGCTCCTATACTAGTAGCAGACACTACGAGCAGTACTTC; j_call: TRBJ2-7; clone_size: -; d_call: -; v_call: TRBV11-2
cdr3_aa: CASSRTDTQYF; cdr3_nt: TGTGCCAGCAGCCGCACAGATACGCAGTATTTT; j_call: TRBJ2-3; clone_size: once; d_call: -; v_call: TRBV28
cdr3_aa: CASSGGQLHNSPLHF; cdr3_nt: TGTGCCAGTAGCGGGGGACAGCTCCATAATTCACCCCTCCACTTT; j_call: TRBJ1-6; clone_size: -; d_call: TRBD1; v_call: TRBV19
cdr3_aa: CASSGGTSTPDTQYF; cdr3_nt: TGTGCCAGTAGCGGGGGGACATCCACCCCCGATACGCAGTATTTT; j_call: TRBJ2-3; clone_size: -; d_call: -; v_call: TRBV19
cdr3_aa: CASSWWGSGRGNEQFF; cdr3_nt: TGTGCCAGCAGCTGGTGGGGCAGCGGGAGGGGCAATGAGCAGTTCTTC; j_call: TRBJ2-1; clone_size: few; d_call: TRBD2; v_call: TRBV7-9
cdr3_aa: CASSSSRSSYNEQFF; cdr3_nt: TGTGCCAGCAGCTCATCCCGGAGCTCCTACAATGAGCAGTTCTTC; j_call: TRBJ2-1; clone_size: -; d_call: -; v_call: TRBV7-2
cdr3_aa: CASSGLDGEQTQYF; cdr3_nt: TGTGCCAGCAGTGGCTTAGATGGGGAACAGACCCAGTACTTC; j_call: TRBJ2-5; clone_size: once; d_call: -; v_call: TRBV2
cdr3_aa: CASRDRSSYNSPLHF; cdr3_nt: TGCGCCAGCCGGGACAGAAGCTCCTATAATTCACCCCTCCACTTT; j_call: TRBJ1-6; clone_size: -; d_call: TRBD1; v_call: TRBV10-2
cdr3_aa: CASTRMGGGTWEQYF; cdr3_nt: TGTGCCAGCACCCGGATGGGCGGGGGGACGTGGGAGCAGTACTTC; j_call: TRBJ2-7; clone_size: -; d_call: TRBD2; v_call: TRBV2
cdr3_aa: CASSQDGTENNEQFF; cdr3_nt: TGTGCCAGCAGCCAAGACGGGACAGAGAACAATGAGCAGTTCTTC; j_call: TRBJ2-1; clone_size: -; d_call: TRBD1; v_call: TRBV4-2
cdr3_aa: CASSTGGRGFYGYTF; cdr3_nt: TGTGCCAGTAGTACAGGGGGCCGGGGCTTCTATGGCTACACCTTC; j_call: TRBJ1-2; clone_size: -; d_call: TRBD1; v_call: TRBV19
cdr3_aa: CASSSMGGATEAFF; cdr3_nt: TGTGCCAGCAGTTCCATGGGGGGGGCTACTGAAGCTTTCTTT; j_call: TRBJ1-1; clone_size: few; d_call: -; v_call: TRBV6-1
cdr3_aa: CASSLVQGSSYNEQFF; cdr3_nt: TGCGCCAGCAGCTTGGTACAGGGGAGCTCCTACAATGAGCAGTTCTTC; j_call: TRBJ2-1; clone_size: few; d_call: TRBD1; v_call: TRBV5-1
cdr3_aa: CASRLRVYKVHNEKLFF; cdr3_nt: TGTGCCAGCAGGTTGAGGGTCTACAAGGTGCATAATGAAAAACTGTTTTTT; j_call: TRBJ1-4; clone_size: -; d_call: -; v_call: TRBV21-1
cdr3_aa: CASSSIGGLVAFF; cdr3_nt: TGTGCCAGCAGCTCGATCGGGGGACTCGTGGCTTTCTTT; j_call: TRBJ1-1; clone_size: -; d_call: -; v_call: TRBV7-9
cdr3_aa: CASSQSPSDRGYNEKLFF; cdr3_nt: TGCGCCAGCAGCCAATCCCCATCCGACAGGGGATATAATGAAAAACTGTTTTTT; j_call: TRBJ1-4; clone_size: -; d_call: TRBD1; v_call: TRBV4-1
cdr3_aa: CASSLAGRGYEQYF; cdr3_nt: TGTGCCAGCAGCTTGGCGGGGAGAGGCTACGAGCAGTACTTC; j_call: TRBJ2-7; clone_size: -; d_call: -; v_call: TRBV5-6
cdr3_aa: CATGGSETYEQYF; cdr3_nt: TGTGCCACCGGTGGTAGCGAGACCTACGAGCAGTACTTC; j_call: TRBJ2-7; clone_size: -; d_call: -; v_call: TRBV6-5
cdr3_aa: CASSQDLSGGWAGELFF; cdr3_nt: TGTGCCAGCAGCCAAGATCTATCGGGGGGGTGGGCCGGGGAGCTGTTTTTT; j_call: TRBJ2-2; clone_size: -; d_call: TRBD2; v_call: TRBV4-2
cdr3_aa: CASSLAGLAYEQFF; cdr3_nt: TGTGCCAGCAGCTTAGCGGGACTAGCGTATGAGCAGTTCTTC; j_call: TRBJ2-1; clone_size: -; d_call: TRBD2; v_call: TRBV7-9
cdr3_aa: CASRKGDTQYF; cdr3_nt: TGTGCCAGCCGAAAGGGAGATACGCAGTATTTT; j_call: TRBJ2-3; clone_size: -; d_call: -; v_call: TRBV5-8
cdr3_aa: CASSLAGQGAQETQYF; cdr3_nt: TGCGCCAGCAGCTTGGCAGGACAGGGGGCCCAAGAGACCCAGTACTTC; j_call: TRBJ2-5; clone_size: -; d_call: TRBD1; v_call: TRBV5-1
cdr3_aa: CASSISWNEQFF; cdr3_nt: TGTGCCAGTAGTATATCCTGGAATGAGCAGTTCTTC; j_call: TRBJ2-1; clone_size: -; d_call: -; v_call: TRBV19